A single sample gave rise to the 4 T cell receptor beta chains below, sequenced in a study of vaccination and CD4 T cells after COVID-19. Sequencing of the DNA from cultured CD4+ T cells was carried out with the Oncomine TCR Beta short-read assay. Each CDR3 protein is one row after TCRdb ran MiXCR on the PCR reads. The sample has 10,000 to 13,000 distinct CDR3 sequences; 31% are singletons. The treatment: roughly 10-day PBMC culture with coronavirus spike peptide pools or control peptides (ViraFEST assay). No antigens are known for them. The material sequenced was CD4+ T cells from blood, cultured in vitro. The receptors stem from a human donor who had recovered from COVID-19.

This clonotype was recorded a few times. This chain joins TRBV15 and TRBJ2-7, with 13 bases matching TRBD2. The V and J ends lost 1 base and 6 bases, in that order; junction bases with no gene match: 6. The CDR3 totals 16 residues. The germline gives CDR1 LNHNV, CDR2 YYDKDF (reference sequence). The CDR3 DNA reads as TGTGCCACCAGCAGAGGACTAGCGGGAGGATTGGTCGAGCAGTACTTC. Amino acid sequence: CATSRGLAGGLVEQYF.

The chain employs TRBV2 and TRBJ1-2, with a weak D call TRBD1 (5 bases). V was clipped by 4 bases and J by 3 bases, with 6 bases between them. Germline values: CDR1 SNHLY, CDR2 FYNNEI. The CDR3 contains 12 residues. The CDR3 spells CASSVGDYGYTF. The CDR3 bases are TGTGCCAGCAGTGTGGGGGACTATGGCTACACCTTC.

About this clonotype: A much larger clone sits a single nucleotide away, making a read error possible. The CDR3 sequence: CASSLGDNRGRRYTF. In DNA, the CDR3 is TGTGCCAGCAGCTTAGGCGACAACAGGGGACGTCGCTACACCTTC. V gene TRBV7-2 combines with J gene TRBJ1-2, with 7 nucleotides matching TRBD1. Germline V gene sequence: CDR1 SGHTA, CDR2 FQGNSA. V was pared by 1 base and J by 9 bases, with 11 bases of the junction left unmatched. This CDR3 spans 15 amino acids.

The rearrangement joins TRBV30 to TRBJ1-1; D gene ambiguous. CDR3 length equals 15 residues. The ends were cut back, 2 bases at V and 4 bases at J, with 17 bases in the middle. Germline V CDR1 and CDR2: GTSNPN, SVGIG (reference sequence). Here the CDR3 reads CAWSRRARLGTEAFF. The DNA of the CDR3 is TGTGCCTGGAGTCGGAGAGCCCGGTTGGGCACTGAAGCTTTCTTT. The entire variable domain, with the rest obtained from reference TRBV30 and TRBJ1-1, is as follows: SQTIHQWPATLVQPVGSPLSLECTVEGTSNPNLYWYRQAAGRGLQLLFYSVGIGQISSEVPQNLSASRPQDRQFILSSKKLLLSDSGFYLCAWSRRARLGTEAFFGQGTRLTVV.